This T cell receptor beta chain was captured by sequencing in a study of T cells after yellow fever vaccination. In the study overall: When fractions had low cell numbers, they were prepared with SMART-Seq v4 Ultra Low Input.

One entry per CDR3 protein, called by TCRdb with MiXCR from the 5' RACE reads. The top ten hold roughly 36% of the sample, which has 150,000 or so distinct CDR3 sequences, approximately 9.9% seen once. The CDR3 sequence is 18 residues long. Germline V gives CDR1 MGHRA, CDR2 YSYEKL. V trimming: 5 bases; J trimming: 3 bases; junction bases outside the gene matches: 14. Study findings and constraints: CD4 and CD8 compartments shared a small share of clonotypes. High-abundance clonotypes from the bulk population could contaminate FACS-sorted repertoires.

As to this clonotype: What it binds is unknown.

The TCR comes from a man younger than 35 who received the YFV17D yellow fever vaccine. V usage is TRBV4-1 and J usage is TRBJ2-2; 8 nucleotides match TRBD1. The source material was CD8+ T cells sorted from PBMCs, sampled 45 days after the yellow fever booster vaccination. The CDR3 is CASSGPPTGDSDTGELFF. CDR3 DNA: TGCGCCAGCAGCGGACCCCCGACAGGGGATTCGGACACCGGGGAGCTGTTTTTT.